One sample yielded the 10 T cell receptor beta chains listed below, sequenced in a study of blood T cell repertoires in COVID-19. Assay used: immunoSEQ multiplex PCR; TCRdb lists only in-frame clones, some missing. The table records 250,000 to 350,000 clones, 80% to 90% of them present only once. The sequencing input was PBMCs or T cells enriched from blood (not recorded which). These receptors all stem from a woman aged 25 to 39 who had recovered from COVID-19.

V and J are TRBV5-1 and TRBJ1-5; TRBD1 matches 7 bases. The CDR3 covers 15 residues. With V trimmed by 4 bases and J by 6 bases, 10 bases remained unmatched. Looked up from germline, CDR1 is SGHRS and CDR2 is YFSETQ. CDR3 bases: TGCGCCAGCAGCCTACGAGGGGGCGGCGGTCAGCCCCAGCATTTT. It is translated as CASSLRGGGGQPQHF. Drawing the rest from reference TRBV5-1 and TRBJ1-5, the complete variable domain is KAGVTQTPRYLIKTRGQQVTLSCSPISGHRSVSWYQQTPGQGLQFLFEYFSETQRNKGNFPGRFSGRQFSNSRSEMNVSTLELGDSALYLCASSLRGGGGQPQHFGDGTRLSIL.

DNA for the CDR3: TGCGCCAGCAGCTTACGACACGAGTTAGGCTATGGCTACACCTTC. Its protein is CASSLRHELGYGYTF. The chain carries TRBV5-1 and TRBJ1-2; no clear D. CDR3 length: 15 amino acids. The germline CDR1 and CDR2 sequences are SGHRS and YFSETQ. V lost 2 bases and J 4 bases, leaving 15 bases between the germline ends.

The chain combines TRBV30 with TRBJ2-7, with D maybe TRBD1 (6 bases). Trimming left V 2 bases short and J 6 bases short, with 35 bases between. This CDR3 contains 20 residues. CDR1 is GTSNPN, CDR2 SVGIG, per germline (reference sequence). Written as DNA, the CDR3 is TGTGCCTGGAGTAGCCCTTACAGGGTTTTATCGAGGGTACTCGGGGTCGAGCAGTACTTC. This codes for CAWSSPYRVLSRVLGVEQYF.

This rearrangement joins TRBV19 to TRBJ2-7; D perhaps matches TRBD1 (6 bases). Germline V lookup: CDR1 LNHDA, CDR2 SQIVND (reference sequence). V dropped 5 bases and J dropped 2 bases, with 22 bases sitting between them. The CDR3 spans 17 residues. The DNA of the CDR3 is TGTGCCAGTAGTGCGCACGGGACACGCAAACCCCCCTACGAGCAGTACTTC. Translating it yields CASSAHGTRKPPYEQYF. Full variable domain (remainder filled in from reference TRBV19 and TRBJ2-7): DGGITQSPKYLFRKEGQNVTLSCEQNLNHDAMYWYRQDPGQGLRLIYYSQIVNDFQKGDIAEGYSVSREKKESFPLTVTSAQKNPTAFYLCASSAHGTRKPPYEQYFGPGTRLTVT.

The V and J genes are TRBV9 and TRBJ2-7, with 8 bases that match TRBD1. CDR1 SGDLS and CDR2 YYNGEE come from the germline V gene. J gave up 0 bases and V 4 bases, and 6 bases lay outside the gene matches. This CDR3 has 15 amino acids. CDR3 DNA: TGTGCCAGCAGCCTCCAGGGGGCCTCCTCCTACGAGCAGTACTTC. Translation: CASSLQGASSYEQYF.

The chain carries TRBV6-5 and TRBJ1-2; D may be TRBD1 (5 bases). Germline lookup yields CDR1 MNHEY and CDR2 SVGAGI. The CDR3 totals 14 residues. Between the trimmed V and J ends, which lost 8 bases and 1 base, there was a span of 14 bases. The DNA of the CDR3 is TGTGCCAGCGGGAAGGGGAACTTTAACTATGGCTACACCTTC. As protein: CASGKGNFNYGYTF.

The chain recombines TRBV6-5 with TRBJ2-2; D is ambiguous. Germline assignment: CDR1 MNHEY and CDR2 SVGAGI. Between the trimmed V and J ends, which lost 4 bases and 6 bases, there was a span of 18 bases. This CDR3 is 16 amino acids long. The CDR3 is CASSFRLGNSPGELFF. CDR3 bases: TGTGCCAGCAGTTTTAGACTTGGTAACTCCCCCGGGGAGCTGTTTTTT.

The chain links TRBV29-1 to TRBJ1-4; tentative D call: TRBD1 (5 bases). Germline loops: CDR1 SQVTM, CDR2 ANQGSEA. V gave up 4 bases and J gave up 4 bases, with 7 bases separating them. CDR3 size: 12 residues. The CDR3 DNA sequence: TGCAGCGTTGGGGGGGGTAATGAAAAACTGTTTTTT. This translates into CSVGGGNEKLFF.

The V and J genes are TRBV3-1 (or the pseudogene TRBV3-2) and TRBJ1-5; a weak D match, TRBD1 (6 bases). Germline assignment: CDR1 LGHDT and CDR2 YNNKEL (reference sequence). Trimming shortened V by 0 bases and J by 4 bases, and 13 bases separated the two germline ends. The CDR3 runs to 16 residues. CDR3 amino acids: CASSQDPTGSNQPQHF. The DNA for the CDR3 is TGTGCCAGCAGCCAAGACCCCACAGGGTCAAATCAGCCCCAGCATTTT.

This chain uses TRBV6-5 with TRBJ1-5, with 8 bases matching TRBD1. Germline values: CDR1 MNHEY, CDR2 SVGAGI. The CDR3 sequence is 15 residues long. V lost 5 bases, J lost 5 bases, and 8 bases stayed unmatched. CDR3: CASSLRQGPYQPQHF. The DNA of the CDR3 is TGTGCCAGCAGTCTCCGACAGGGGCCTTATCAGCCCCAGCATTTT.